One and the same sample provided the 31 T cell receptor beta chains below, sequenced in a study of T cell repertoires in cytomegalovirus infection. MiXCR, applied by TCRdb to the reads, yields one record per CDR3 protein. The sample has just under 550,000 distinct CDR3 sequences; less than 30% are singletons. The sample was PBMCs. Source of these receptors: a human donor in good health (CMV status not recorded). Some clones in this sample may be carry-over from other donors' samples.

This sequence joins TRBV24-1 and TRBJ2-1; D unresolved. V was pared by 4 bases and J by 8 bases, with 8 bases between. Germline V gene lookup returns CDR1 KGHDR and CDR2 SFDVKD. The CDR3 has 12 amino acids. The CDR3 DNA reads TGTGCCACCAGTGACCTGGTCCATGAGCAGTTCTTC. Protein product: CATSDLVHEQFF.

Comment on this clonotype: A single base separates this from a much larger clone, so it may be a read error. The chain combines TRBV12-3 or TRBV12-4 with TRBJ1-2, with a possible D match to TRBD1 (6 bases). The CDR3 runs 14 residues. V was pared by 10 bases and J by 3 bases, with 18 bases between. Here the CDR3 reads CANSLTGIDYGYTF. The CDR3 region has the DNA TGTGCCAACAGCCTAACAGGGATCGACTATGGCTACACCTTC.

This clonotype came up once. CDR3 DNA sequence: TGCAGTGCTACCGGGACAGGGTACTATGGCTACACCTTC. Encoded protein: CSATGTGYYGYTF. The V gene is TRBV20-1, the J gene TRBJ1-2; 9 bases are a match to TRBD1. Trimming took 4 bases from V and 3 from J; bases not matched to a gene: 3. From germline, CDR1 is DFQATT and CDR2 SNEGSKA (reference sequence). The CDR3 is 13 amino acids.

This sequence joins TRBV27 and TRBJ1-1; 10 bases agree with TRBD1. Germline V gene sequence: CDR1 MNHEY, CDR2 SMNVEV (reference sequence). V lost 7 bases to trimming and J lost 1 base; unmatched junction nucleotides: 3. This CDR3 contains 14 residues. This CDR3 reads CASTGQGGNTEAFF. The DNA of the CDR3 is TGTGCCAGCACAGGACAGGGGGGGAACACTGAAGCTTTCTTT.

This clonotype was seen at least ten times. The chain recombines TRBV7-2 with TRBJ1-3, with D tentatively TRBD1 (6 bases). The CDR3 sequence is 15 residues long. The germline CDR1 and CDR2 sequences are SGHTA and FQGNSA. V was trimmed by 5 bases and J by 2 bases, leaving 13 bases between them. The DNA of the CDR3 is TGTGCCAGCAGCCAATCCCAGGGGCCTGGAAACACCATATATTTT. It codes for CASSQSQGPGNTIYF.

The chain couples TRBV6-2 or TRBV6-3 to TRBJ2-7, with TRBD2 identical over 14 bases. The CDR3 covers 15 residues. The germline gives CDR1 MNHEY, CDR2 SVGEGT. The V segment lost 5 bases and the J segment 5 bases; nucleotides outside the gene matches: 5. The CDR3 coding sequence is TGTGCCAGCAGTAGACTAGCGGGAGGGTTCAACGAGCAGTACGTC. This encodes CASSRLAGGFNEQYV.

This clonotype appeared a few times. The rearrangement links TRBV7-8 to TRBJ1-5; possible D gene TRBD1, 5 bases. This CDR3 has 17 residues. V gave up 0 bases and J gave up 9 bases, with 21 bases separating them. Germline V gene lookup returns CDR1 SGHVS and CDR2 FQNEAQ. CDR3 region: CASSLASRGRGVGPQHF. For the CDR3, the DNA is TGTGCCAGCAGCTTAGCGAGTAGAGGTCGGGGCGTTGGGCCCCAGCATTTT. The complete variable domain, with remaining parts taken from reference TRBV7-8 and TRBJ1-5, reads GAGVSQSPRYKVAKRGQDVALRCDPISGHVSLFWYQQALGQGPEFLTYFQNEAQLDKSGLPSDRFFAERPEGSVSTLKIQRTQQEDSAVYLCASSLASRGRGVGPQHFGDGTRLSIL.

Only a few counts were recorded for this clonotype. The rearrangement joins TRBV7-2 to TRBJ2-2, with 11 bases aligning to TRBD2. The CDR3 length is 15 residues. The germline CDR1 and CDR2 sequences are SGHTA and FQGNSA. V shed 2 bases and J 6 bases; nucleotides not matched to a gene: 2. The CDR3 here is CASSLNSGRAGELFF. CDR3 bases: TGTGCCAGCAGCTTAAATAGCGGGAGGGCCGGGGAGCTGTTTTTT.

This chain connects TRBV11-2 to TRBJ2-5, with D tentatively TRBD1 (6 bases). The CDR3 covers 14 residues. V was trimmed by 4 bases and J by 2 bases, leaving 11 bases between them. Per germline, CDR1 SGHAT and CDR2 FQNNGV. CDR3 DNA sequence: TGTGCCAGCAGCTCTGCGACAGGACAAGAGACCCAGTACTTC. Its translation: CASSSATGQETQYF.

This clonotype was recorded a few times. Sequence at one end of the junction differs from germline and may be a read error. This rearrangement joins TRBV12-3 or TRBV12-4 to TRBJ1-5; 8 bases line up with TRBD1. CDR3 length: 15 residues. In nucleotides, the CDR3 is TGTGCCAGCAGTTACAGGGGGGGTTACAATCAACCCCAGCATTTT. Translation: CASSYRGGYNQPQHF.

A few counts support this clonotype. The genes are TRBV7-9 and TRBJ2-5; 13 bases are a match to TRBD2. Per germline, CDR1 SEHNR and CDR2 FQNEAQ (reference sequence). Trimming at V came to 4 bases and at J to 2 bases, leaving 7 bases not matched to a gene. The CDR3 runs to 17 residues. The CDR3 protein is CASSWGTSGTVQETQYF. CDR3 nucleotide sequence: TGTGCCAGCAGCTGGGGGACTAGCGGGACAGTTCAAGAGACCCAGTACTTC. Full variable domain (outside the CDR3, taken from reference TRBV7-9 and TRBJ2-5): DTGVSQNPRHKITKRGQNVTFRCDPISEHNRLYWYRQTLGQGPEFLTYFQNEAQLEKSRLLSDRFSAERPKGSFSTLEIQRTEQGDSAMYLCASSWGTSGTVQETQYFGPGTRLLVL.

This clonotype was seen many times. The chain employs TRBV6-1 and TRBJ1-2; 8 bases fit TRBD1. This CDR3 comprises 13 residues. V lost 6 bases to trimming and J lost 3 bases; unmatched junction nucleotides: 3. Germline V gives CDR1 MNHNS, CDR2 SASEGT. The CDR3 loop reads CASRTGQDYGYTF. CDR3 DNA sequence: TGTGCCAGCAGGACGGGACAGGACTATGGCTACACCTTC.

CDR3 sequence reads: CASTGTGEAYGYTF. In nucleotides, the CDR3 is TGTGCCAGCACCGGGACAGGGGAGGCCTATGGCTACACCTTC. This rearrangement joins TRBV6-1 to TRBJ1-2, with 10 bases fitting TRBD1. CDR3 size: 14 residues. The V gene end was trimmed by 7 bases and the J gene end by 4 bases; junction bases not matched to a gene: 6. Germline CDR1 reads MNHNS; CDR2 reads SASEGT.

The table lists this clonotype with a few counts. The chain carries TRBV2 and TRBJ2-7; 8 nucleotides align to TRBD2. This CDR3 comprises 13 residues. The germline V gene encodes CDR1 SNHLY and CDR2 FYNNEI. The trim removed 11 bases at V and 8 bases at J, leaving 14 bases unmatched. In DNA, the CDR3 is TGTGCCGCGGGGGGTGGCGAGCGGGAGAAGCAGTACGTC. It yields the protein CAAGGGEREKQYV.

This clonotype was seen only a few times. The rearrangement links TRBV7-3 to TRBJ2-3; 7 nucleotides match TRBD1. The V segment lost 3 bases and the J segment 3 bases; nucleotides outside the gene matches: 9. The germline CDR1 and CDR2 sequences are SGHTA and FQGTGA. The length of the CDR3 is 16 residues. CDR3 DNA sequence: TGTGCCAGCAGCTTGACAGGGTCACGGAAAACAGATACGCAGTATTTT. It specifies CASSLTGSRKTDTQYF.

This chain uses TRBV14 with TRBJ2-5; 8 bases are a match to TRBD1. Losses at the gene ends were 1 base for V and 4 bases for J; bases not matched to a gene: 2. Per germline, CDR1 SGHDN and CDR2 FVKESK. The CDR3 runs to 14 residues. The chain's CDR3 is CASSQGQGAETQYF. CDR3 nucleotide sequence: TGTGCCAGCAGCCAAGGTCAGGGGGCAGAGACCCAGTACTTC.

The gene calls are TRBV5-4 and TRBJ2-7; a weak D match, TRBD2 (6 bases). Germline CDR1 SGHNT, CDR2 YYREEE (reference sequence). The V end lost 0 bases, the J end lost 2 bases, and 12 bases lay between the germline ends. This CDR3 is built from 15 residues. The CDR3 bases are TGTGCCAGCAGCTTGGAGAAGGGCGGGGCCTACGAGCAGTACTTC. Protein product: CASSLEKGGAYEQYF.

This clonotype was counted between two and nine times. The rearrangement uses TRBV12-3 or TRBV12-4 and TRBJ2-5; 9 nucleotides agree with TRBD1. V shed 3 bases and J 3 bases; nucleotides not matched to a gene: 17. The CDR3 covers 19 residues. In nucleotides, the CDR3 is TGTGCCAGCAGTTTTCTACCCTTCCCGGGACAGGGTGGGGAAGAGACCCAGTACTTC. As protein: CASSFLPFPGQGGEETQYF.

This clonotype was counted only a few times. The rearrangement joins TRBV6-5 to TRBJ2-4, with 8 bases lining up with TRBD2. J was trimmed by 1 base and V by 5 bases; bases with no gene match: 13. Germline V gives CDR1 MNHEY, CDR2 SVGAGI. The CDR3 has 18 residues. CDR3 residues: CASSRKSGRGVAKNIQYF. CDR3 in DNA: TGTGCCAGCAGTCGAAAGAGCGGGAGAGGAGTGGCCAAAAACATTCAGTACTTC.

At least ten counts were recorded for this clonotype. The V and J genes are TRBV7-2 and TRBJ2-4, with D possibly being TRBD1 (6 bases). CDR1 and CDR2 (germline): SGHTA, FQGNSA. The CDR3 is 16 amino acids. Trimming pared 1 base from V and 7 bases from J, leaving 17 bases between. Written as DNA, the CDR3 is TGTGCCAGCAGCTTAGTAGCCCAGGGGCGAAGGAACATTCAGTACTTC. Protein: CASSLVAQGRRNIQYF.

The CDR3 spells CASSLLRHSGNTIYF. The CDR3 DNA reads as TGTGCCAGCAGCTTATTAAGGCACTCTGGAAACACCATATATTTT. This sequence joins TRBV7-2 and TRBJ1-3; D gene unclear. The CDR3 has 15 amino acids. In germline, CDR1 is SGHTA, CDR2 FQGNSA. V shed 2 bases and J shed 0 bases, with 8 bases lying between them.

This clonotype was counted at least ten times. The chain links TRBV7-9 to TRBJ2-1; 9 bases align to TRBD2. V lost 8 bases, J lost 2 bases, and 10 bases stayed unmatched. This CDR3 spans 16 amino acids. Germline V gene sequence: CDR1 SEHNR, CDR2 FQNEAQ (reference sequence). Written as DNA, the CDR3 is TGTGCCAGCCTGAATCGCGGGAGGGCCCCCTACAATGAGCAGTTCTTC. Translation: CASLNRGRAPYNEQFF.

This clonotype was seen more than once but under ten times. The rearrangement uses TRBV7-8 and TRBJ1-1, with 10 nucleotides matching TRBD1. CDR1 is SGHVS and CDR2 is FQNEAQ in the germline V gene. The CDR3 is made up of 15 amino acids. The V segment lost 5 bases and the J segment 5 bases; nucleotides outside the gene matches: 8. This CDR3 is CASSRPGQGGTEAFF. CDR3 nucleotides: TGTGCCAGCAGCCGACCTGGACAGGGGGGAACTGAAGCTTTCTTT. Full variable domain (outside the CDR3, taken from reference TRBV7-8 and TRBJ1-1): GAGVSQSPRYKVAKRGQDVALRCDPISGHVSLFWYQQALGQGPEFLTYFQNEAQLDKSGLPSDRFFAERPEGSVSTLKIQRTQQEDSAVYLCASSRPGQGGTEAFFGQGTRLTVV.

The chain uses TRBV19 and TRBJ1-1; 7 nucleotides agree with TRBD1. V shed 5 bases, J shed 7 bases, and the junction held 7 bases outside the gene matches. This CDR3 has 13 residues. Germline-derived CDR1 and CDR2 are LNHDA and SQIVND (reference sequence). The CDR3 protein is CASSQTGRSEAFF. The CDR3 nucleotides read TGTGCCAGTAGTCAGACAGGGCGTAGTGAAGCTTTCTTT.

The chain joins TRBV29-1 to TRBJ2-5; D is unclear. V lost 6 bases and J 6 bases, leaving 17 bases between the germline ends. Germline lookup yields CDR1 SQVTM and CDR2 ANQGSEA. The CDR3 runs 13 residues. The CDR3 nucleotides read TGCAGCGTCGACGCCCCGTCGACCCAGACCCAGTACTTC. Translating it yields CSVDAPSTQTQYF.

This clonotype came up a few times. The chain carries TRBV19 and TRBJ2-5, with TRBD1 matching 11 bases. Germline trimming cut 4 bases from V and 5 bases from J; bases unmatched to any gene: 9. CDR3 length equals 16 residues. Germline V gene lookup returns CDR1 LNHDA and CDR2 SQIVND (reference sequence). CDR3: CASSTLGQGALETQYF. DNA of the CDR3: TGTGCCAGTAGTACCCTTGGACAGGGGGCTCTTGAGACCCAGTACTTC.

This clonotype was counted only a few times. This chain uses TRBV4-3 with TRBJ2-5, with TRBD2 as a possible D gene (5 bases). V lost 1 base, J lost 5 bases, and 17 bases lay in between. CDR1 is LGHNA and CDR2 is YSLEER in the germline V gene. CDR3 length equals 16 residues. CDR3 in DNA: TGCGCCAGCAGCCAAGCAGGAGGTCAGGAGAGGGAGACCCAGTACTTC. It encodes CASSQAGGQERETQYF.

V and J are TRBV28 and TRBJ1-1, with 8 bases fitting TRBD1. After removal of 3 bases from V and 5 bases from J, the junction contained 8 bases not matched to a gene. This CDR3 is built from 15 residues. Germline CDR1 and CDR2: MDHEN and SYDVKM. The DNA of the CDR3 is TGTGCCAGCAGTTTTCGACGACAGGGGAGGACTGAAGCTTTCTTT. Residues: CASSFRRQGRTEAFF.

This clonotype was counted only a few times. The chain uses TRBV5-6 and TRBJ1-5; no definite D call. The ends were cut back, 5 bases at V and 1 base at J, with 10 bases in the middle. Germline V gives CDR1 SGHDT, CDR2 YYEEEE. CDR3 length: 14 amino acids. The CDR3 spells CASSETRSNQPQHF. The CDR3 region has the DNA TGTGCCAGCAGTGAGACAAGGAGCAATCAGCCCCAGCATTTT.

CDR3 loop: CASSLPLAGGHEQYF. The CDR3 DNA reads as TGTGCCAGCAGCTTACCGCTAGCGGGAGGCCACGAGCAGTACTTC. The chain carries TRBV7-8 and TRBJ2-7; TRBD2 matches 11 bases. The trim removed 2 bases at V and 5 bases at J, leaving 5 bases unmatched. The CDR3 contains 15 residues. Germline CDR1 is SGHVS and CDR2 is FQNEAQ.

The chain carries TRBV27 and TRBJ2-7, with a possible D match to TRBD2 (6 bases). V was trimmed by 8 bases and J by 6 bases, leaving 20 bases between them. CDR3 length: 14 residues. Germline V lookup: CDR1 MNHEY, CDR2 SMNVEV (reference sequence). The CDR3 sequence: CASGGGARSGEQYF. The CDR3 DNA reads TGTGCCAGCGGAGGCGGGGCGCGAAGTGGCGAGCAGTACTTC.